The 28 T cell receptor beta chains reported below all come from one sample, sequenced in a study of blood T cell repertoires in COVID-19. Profiling relied on immunoSEQ multiplex PCR, and the TCRdb table lists in-frame clones only, not all of them. The repertoire holds 200,000 to 300,000 clones, 70% to 90% seen once, with around 3% in the top ten. The sample comprised PBMCs or T cells enriched from blood (not recorded which). These receptors all stem from a middle-aged woman with acute COVID-19.

The genes are TRBV7-6 and TRBJ2-3; the match to TRBD2 covers 10 bases. Trimming removed 5 bases from V and 2 bases from J; junction bases left unmatched: 7. This CDR3 is built from 16 residues. CDR1 is SGHVS and CDR2 is FNYEAQ in the germline V gene. The CDR3 nucleotides are TGTGCCAGCAGCCCAACGAGCGGGAGGGTCACAGATACGCAGTATTTT. Its translation: CASSPTSGRVTDTQYF.

This chain links TRBV3-1 (or the pseudogene TRBV3-2) with TRBJ1-4; D is possibly TRBD1 (5 bases). Germline CDR1 is LGHDT and CDR2 is YNNKEL (reference sequence). Trimming left V 1 base short and J 0 bases short, with 12 bases between. The CDR3 is 17 residues long. The CDR3 spells CASSQGVTGATNEKLFF. Here the CDR3 DNA reads TGTGCCAGCAGCCAAGGGGTCACAGGCGCAACTAATGAAAAACTGTTTTTT.

V is TRBV5-1 and J is TRBJ2-5; tentative D call: TRBD2 (5 bases). Germline loops: CDR1 SGHRS, CDR2 YFSETQ. The CDR3 length is 14 residues. V lost 1 base, J lost 5 bases, and 12 bases lay in between. The CDR3 sequence is CASSLPAEGETQYF. CDR3 bases: TGCGCCAGCAGCTTGCCAGCGGAAGGGGAGACCCAGTACTTC.

This rearrangement joins TRBV9 to TRBJ2-2; D perhaps matches TRBD2 (6 bases). Germline loops: CDR1 SGDLS, CDR2 YYNGEE. CDR3 length: 16 amino acids. Trimming left V 0 bases short and J 2 bases short, with 11 bases between. CDR3 amino acids: CASSVELAENTGELFF. The CDR3 nucleotides read TGTGCCAGCAGCGTAGAACTAGCAGAAAACACCGGGGAGCTGTTTTTT. Full variable domain (missing parts from reference TRBV9 and TRBJ2-2): DSGVTQTPKHLITATGQRVTLRCSPRSGDLSVYWYQQSLDQGLQFLIQYYNGEERAKGNILERFSAQQFPDLHSELNLSSLELGDSALYFCASSVELAENTGELFFGEGSRLTVL.

The rearrangement uses TRBV3-1 (or the pseudogene TRBV3-2) and TRBJ2-1, with a tentative D call TRBD1 (6 bases). V was pared by 8 bases and J by 6 bases, with 14 bases between. This CDR3 spans 13 amino acids. Germline loops: CDR1 LGHDT, CDR2 YNNKEL (reference sequence). The CDR3 DNA reads as TGTGCCAGCCTGGACAGCTGGGGCAATGAGCAGTTCTTC. Encoded protein: CASLDSWGNEQFF.

The gene calls are TRBV19 and TRBJ2-1; 7 nucleotides match TRBD2. CDR1 and CDR2 (germline): LNHDA, SQIVND (reference sequence). This CDR3 has 16 amino acids. The V segment lost 3 bases and the J segment 4 bases; nucleotides outside the gene matches: 9. The CDR3 region is CASSIEGLRTYNEQFF. The CDR3 DNA is TGTGCCAGTAGTATCGAGGGACTACGAACTTACAATGAGCAGTTCTTC.

V is TRBV19 and J is TRBJ2-1; 10 bases match TRBD2. The germline V gene encodes CDR1 LNHDA and CDR2 SQIVND (reference sequence). CDR3 length equals 17 residues. V lost 4 bases to trimming and J lost 8 bases; unmatched junction nucleotides: 14. CDR3 DNA sequence: TGTGCCAGTAGTACCATTTCTATAGCGGGAGGCGGAGATGAGCAGTTCTTC. Translated: CASSTISIAGGGDEQFF.

The chain has TRBV24-1 and TRBJ2-2; D is perhaps TRBD1 (5 bases). The CDR3 consists of 17 residues. Trimming took off 1 base at V and 3 bases at J, with 14 bases between the two ends. CDR1 KGHDR and CDR2 SFDVKD come from the germline V gene. The CDR3 is CATSDFVGASYTGELFF. DNA of the CDR3: TGTGCCACCAGTGATTTTGTTGGGGCTTCTTACACCGGGGAGCTGTTTTTT.

The chain carries TRBV14 and TRBJ2-5, with 12 bases lining up with TRBD2. Unmatched junction bases numbered 9, after V lost 0 bases and J lost 4 bases. The CDR3 runs 18 residues. Per germline, CDR1 SGHDN and CDR2 FVKESK. Here the CDR3 reads CASSQERRTSGILETQYF. Written as DNA, the CDR3 is TGTGCCAGCAGCCAAGAGAGACGGACTAGCGGGATTTTAGAGACCCAGTACTTC.

The rearrangement links TRBV7-8 to TRBJ2-3; no definite D call. CDR1 and CDR2 (germline): SGHVS, FQNEAQ. V shed 1 base and J shed 0 bases, with 8 bases lying between them. The CDR3 loop spans 15 amino acids. The CDR3 here is CASSLDAESTDTQYF. CDR3 nucleotide sequence: TGTGCCAGCAGCTTAGATGCGGAGAGCACAGATACGCAGTATTTT.

The chain has TRBV15 and TRBJ1-1; no definite D call. The CDR3 consists of 15 residues. The germline V and J ends were trimmed by 3 bases and 6 bases, with 17 bases remaining between them. Germline CDR1 reads LNHNV; CDR2 reads YYDKDF (reference sequence). The CDR3 nucleotides are TGTGCCACCAGCAGTTCCGACTCTTCCTTCGCTGAAGCTTTCTTT. This sequence encodes CATSSSDSSFAEAFF.

This rearrangement joins TRBV6-5 to TRBJ1-2; D not certain. The CDR3 covers 14 residues. With 0 bases removed from V and 7 bases from J, the gap between germline ends came to 12 bases. Germline V CDR1 and CDR2: MNHEY, SVGAGI. CDR3 residues: CASSYSIAGIGYTF. The CDR3 DNA reads TGTGCCAGCAGTTACTCGATCGCGGGGATTGGCTACACCTTC.

The V call is TRBV21-1, the J call TRBJ2-1; the D call TRBD1 from the table was never checked on the DNA. TRBV21-1 is deemed a pseudogene. The CDR3 sequence is 21 residues long. For the CDR3, the DNA is TGTGCCAGCAGCAAACCTATATATCGGCTACGGGGGACAGGGTTCATGGGTGAGCAGTTCTTC. It specifies CASSKPIYRLRGTGFMGEQFF.

The chain links TRBV14 to TRBJ2-1; 7 nucleotides agree with TRBD2. Per germline, CDR1 SGHDN and CDR2 FVKESK. This CDR3 comprises 16 residues. V lost 1 base and J lost 3; bases outside the gene matches: 6. The CDR3 DNA follows: TGTGCCAGCAGCCAAGTAAGACTAGCAGACTACAATGAGCAGTTCTTC. This encodes CASSQVRLADYNEQFF. Supplemented by reference TRBV14 and TRBJ2-1, the full variable domain reads EAGVTQFPSHSVIEKGQTVTLRCDPISGHDNLYWYRRVMGKEIKFLLHFVKESKQDESGMPNNRFLAERTGGTYSTLKVQPAELEDSGVYFCASSQVRLADYNEQFFGPGTRLTVL.

V usage is TRBV18 and J usage is TRBJ1-2; D ambiguous. The ends were cut back, 5 bases at V and 8 bases at J, with 12 bases in the middle. The CDR3 runs to 12 residues. Germline-derived CDR1 and CDR2 are KGHSH and LQKENI. The CDR3 nucleotides are TGTGCCAGCTCAAGCACCGGGTCGGGCTACACCTTC. Translation gives CASSSTGSGYTF. The full variable domain, with the rest looked up from reference TRBV18 and TRBJ1-2, is NAGVMQNPRHLVRRRGQEARLRCSPMKGHSHVYWYRQLPEEGLKFMVYLQKENIIDESGMPKERFSAEFPKEGPSILRIQQVVRGDSAAYFCASSSTGSGYTFGSGTRLTVV.

The chain is built from TRBV7-9 and TRBJ1-1, with D possibly matching TRBD1 (6 bases). The CDR3 totals 16 residues. Trimming cost V 5 bases and J 1 base, with 17 bases left between them. CDR1 and CDR2 from the germline V gene are SEHNR and FQNEAQ (reference sequence). The CDR3 coding sequence is TGTGCCAGCAGCAGAATTCGGCGGACAGAGAACACTGAAGCTTTCTTT. Encoded protein: CASSRIRRTENTEAFF.

The V gene is TRBV11-2, the J gene TRBJ1-1, with D perhaps TRBD1 (5 bases). Germline V CDR1 and CDR2: SGHAT, FQNNGV. This CDR3 has 16 amino acids. Deletions cut 2 bases from V and 5 bases from J, with 18 bases between. CDR3 region: CASSLHRARVGTEAFF. DNA for the CDR3: TGTGCCAGCAGCTTACATAGGGCCAGGGTAGGGACTGAAGCTTTCTTT. Together with reference TRBV11-2 and TRBJ1-1, the CDR3 gives the full variable domain: EAGVAQSPRYKIIEKRQSVAFWCNPISGHATLYWYQQILGQGPKLLIQFQNNGVVDDSQLPKDRFSAERLKGVDSTLKIQPAKLEDSAVYLCASSLHRARVGTEAFFGQGTRLTVV.

This chain links TRBV19 with TRBJ1-5, with 8 bases that match TRBD1. Germline CDR1 is LNHDA and CDR2 is SQIVND (reference sequence). Losses at the gene ends were 6 bases for V and 3 bases for J; bases not matched to a gene: 4. This CDR3 contains 14 residues. The CDR3 region has the DNA TGTGCCAGTAGGGCGGGACAGGACAATCAGCCCCAGCATTTT. Translating it yields CASRAGQDNQPQHF. Complete variable domain (other parts from reference TRBV19 and TRBJ1-5): DGGITQSPKYLFRKEGQNVTLSCEQNLNHDAMYWYRQDPGQGLRLIYYSQIVNDFQKGDIAEGYSVSREKKESFPLTVTSAQKNPTAFYLCASRAGQDNQPQHFGDGTRLSIL.

This chain uses TRBV5-8 with TRBJ1-5, with 8 bases matching TRBD1. The CDR3 is 16 amino acids. With 2 bases clipped from V and 2 bases from J, the junction kept 6 bases outside the gene matches. The germline gives CDR1 SGHTS, CDR2 YDEGEE. The DNA of the CDR3 is TGTGCCAGCAGCTTCCACGGACAGGGTGGCAATCAGCCCCAGCATTTT. Translation: CASSFHGQGGNQPQHF. The full variable domain, completed using reference TRBV5-8 and TRBJ1-5, is EAGVTQSPTHLIKTRGQQATLRCSPISGHTSVYWYQQALGLGLQFLLWYDEGEERNRGNFPPRFSGRQFPNYSSELNVNALELEDSALYLCASSFHGQGGNQPQHFGDGTRLSIL.

The CDR3 protein is CAIGTGGAVGGNTIYF. Here the CDR3 DNA reads TGTGCCATCGGCACAGGGGGCGCGGTTGGTGGAAACACCATATATTTT. The rearrangement uses TRBV10-3 and TRBJ1-3; 9 bases map to TRBD1. Germline assignment: CDR1 ENHRY and CDR2 SYGVKD. With V trimmed by 8 bases and J by 3 bases, 11 bases remained unmatched. The CDR3 has 16 amino acids.

As for this clone: This CDR3 is also generated by other DNA sequences in the sample. This chain connects TRBV27 to TRBJ2-7, with 10 bases lining up with TRBD1. The CDR3 covers 14 residues. Germline loops: CDR1 MNHEY, CDR2 SMNVEV (reference sequence). J gave up 4 bases and V 2 bases, and 2 bases lay outside the gene matches. The CDR3 loop is CASSLRDRGYEQYF. The CDR3 DNA sequence: TGTGCCAGCAGTTTAAGGGACAGGGGTTACGAGCAGTACTTC.

The rearrangement links TRBV6-1 to TRBJ2-3; 8 bases line up with TRBD2. This CDR3 is built from 15 residues. J lost 2 bases, V lost 3 bases, and 4 bases had no gene match. Per the germline V gene, CDR1 is MNHNS and CDR2 is SASEGT. The CDR3 loop reads CASSDAGGYTDTQYF. The CDR3 DNA is TGTGCCAGCAGTGATGCGGGAGGATACACAGATACGCAGTATTTT.

The rearrangement links TRBV9 to TRBJ2-1, with 11 bases matching TRBD2. The length of the CDR3 is 16 residues. CDR1 and CDR2 (germline): SGDLS, YYNGEE. The V gene end was trimmed by 2 bases and the J gene end by 7 bases; junction bases not matched to a gene: 8. CDR3 sequence: CASSVGTSGTANEQFF. The CDR3, as DNA: TGTGCCAGCAGCGTTGGGACTAGCGGAACGGCGAATGAGCAGTTCTTC.

The chain employs TRBV6-5 and TRBJ1-5; D gene unclear. Germline V gene data show CDR1 as MNHEY and CDR2 as SVGAGI. The CDR3 length is 14 residues. The germline V and J ends were trimmed by 5 bases and 9 bases, with 17 bases remaining between them. In DNA, the CDR3 is TGTGCCAGCAGTCGAACCGCGGACGCGGGGCCCCAGCATTTT. It specifies CASSRTADAGPQHF.

The J gene is TRBJ2-3, the V gene TRBV2; D is perhaps TRBD2 (5 bases). Germline values: CDR1 SNHLY, CDR2 FYNNEI. This CDR3 has 15 residues. V shed 2 bases and J shed 0 bases, with 9 bases lying between them. Written as DNA, the CDR3 is TGTGCCAGCAGTGAATTGGTAGCGAGCACAGATACGCAGTATTTT. Translated, it gives CASSELVASTDTQYF. Variable domain in full (rest from reference TRBV2 and TRBJ2-3): EPEVTQTPSHQVTQMGQEVILRCVPISNHLYFYWYRQILGQKVEFLVSFYNNEISEKSEIFDDQFSVERPDGSNFTLKIRSTKLEDSAMYFCASSELVASTDTQYFGPGTRLTVL.

This rearrangement joins TRBV5-4 to TRBJ2-2, with 8 nucleotides matching TRBD2. J was trimmed by 1 base and V by 5 bases; bases with no gene match: 7. The CDR3 spans 16 residues. From germline, CDR1 is SGHNT and CDR2 YYREEE (reference sequence). For the CDR3, the DNA is TGTGCCAGCAGGGCAACAGCGGGAGTGAACACCGGGGAGCTGTTTTTT. This sequence encodes CASRATAGVNTGELFF.

The chain carries TRBV19 and TRBJ1-2; possibly TRBD1 for D (6 bases). Germline V CDR1 and CDR2: LNHDA, SQIVND (reference sequence). CDR3 size: 14 residues. Deletions cut 6 bases from V and 0 bases from J, with 11 bases between. The CDR3 sequence is CASSRQASNYGYTF. The CDR3, as DNA: TGTGCCAGTAGCCGACAGGCTTCTAACTATGGCTACACCTTC.

The chain joins TRBV19 to TRBJ2-6; D call uncertain. Looked up from germline, CDR1 is LNHDA and CDR2 is SQIVND (reference sequence). The CDR3 is 14 amino acids. V was shortened by 6 bases and J by 4 bases, with 10 bases between the two germline ends. The CDR3 DNA is TGTGCCAGTAGACCACTAACGGGGGCCAACGTCCTGACTTTC. It translates to CASRPLTGANVLTF.